The T cell receptor (beta chain) described here comes from a study of OX40 agonist ivuxolimab in advanced cancers. Whole-study results and caveats: CD4+ and CD8+ blood T cells expanded clonally by week 6 at 0.1 to 3.0 mg/kg.

About this clone: Its cognate antigen is unknown.

Generated by immunoSEQ multiplex PCR, the TCRdb table keeps only in-frame clones and is missing some. The table includes about 86,000 clones, roughly nine tenths detected once. This receptor was obtained from an adult with an advanced solid tumor such as melanoma, head and neck, liver or kidney cancer. Sample: CD4+ or CD8+ T cells sorted from blood, taken in a trial of the OX40 agonist ivuxolimab.

CDR3 protein: CASSEALRSFGDTEAFF. The CDR3 region has the DNA TGTGCCAGCAGTGAAGCGCTTCGGAGCTTTGGGGACACTGAAGCTTTCTTT. The chain has TRBV6-1 and TRBJ1-1; D not certain. The CDR3 is 17 amino acids. The germline V gene encodes CDR1 MNHNS and CDR2 SASEGT. Trimming shortened V by 0 bases and J by 3 bases, and 17 bases separated the two germline ends.